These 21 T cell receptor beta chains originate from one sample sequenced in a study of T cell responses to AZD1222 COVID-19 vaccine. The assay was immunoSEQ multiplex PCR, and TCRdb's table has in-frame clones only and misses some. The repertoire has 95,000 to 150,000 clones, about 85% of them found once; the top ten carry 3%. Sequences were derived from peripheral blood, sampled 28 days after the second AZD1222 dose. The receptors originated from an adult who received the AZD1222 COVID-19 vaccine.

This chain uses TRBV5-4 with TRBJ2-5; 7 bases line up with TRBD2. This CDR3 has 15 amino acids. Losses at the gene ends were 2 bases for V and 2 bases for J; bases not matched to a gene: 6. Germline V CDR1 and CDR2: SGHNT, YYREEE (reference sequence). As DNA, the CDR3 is TGTGCCAGCAGCTTTGGACTAGATTCACAAGAGACCCAGTACTTC. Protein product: CASSFGLDSQETQYF.

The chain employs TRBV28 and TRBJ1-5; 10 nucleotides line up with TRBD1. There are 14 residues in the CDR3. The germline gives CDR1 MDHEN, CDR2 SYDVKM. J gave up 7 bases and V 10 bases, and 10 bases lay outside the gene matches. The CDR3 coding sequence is TGTGCCACCCGCGGGACAGGGGAACGGCAGCCCCAGCATTTT. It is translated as CATRGTGERQPQHF.

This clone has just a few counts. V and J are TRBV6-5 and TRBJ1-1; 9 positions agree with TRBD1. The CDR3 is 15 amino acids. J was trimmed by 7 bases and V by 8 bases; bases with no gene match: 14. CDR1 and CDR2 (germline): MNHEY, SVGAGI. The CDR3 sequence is CASVKWGQGNDEAFF. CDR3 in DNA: TGTGCCAGCGTTAAATGGGGACAGGGCAACGATGAAGCTTTCTTT.

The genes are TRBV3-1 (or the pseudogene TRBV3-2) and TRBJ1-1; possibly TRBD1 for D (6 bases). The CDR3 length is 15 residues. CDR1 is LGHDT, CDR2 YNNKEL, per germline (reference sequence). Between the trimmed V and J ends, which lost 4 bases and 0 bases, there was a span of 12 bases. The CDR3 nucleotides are TGTGCCAGCAGCCCCAACCAGGGGTTGAACACTGAAGCTTTCTTT. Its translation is CASSPNQGLNTEAFF.

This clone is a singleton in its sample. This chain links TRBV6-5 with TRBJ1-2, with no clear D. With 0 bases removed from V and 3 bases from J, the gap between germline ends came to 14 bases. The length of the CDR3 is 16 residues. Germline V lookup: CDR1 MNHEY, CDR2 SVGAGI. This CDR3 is CASSYSPGLRDYGYTF. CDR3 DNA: TGTGCCAGCAGTTACTCGCCGGGGTTAAGGGACTATGGCTACACCTTC.

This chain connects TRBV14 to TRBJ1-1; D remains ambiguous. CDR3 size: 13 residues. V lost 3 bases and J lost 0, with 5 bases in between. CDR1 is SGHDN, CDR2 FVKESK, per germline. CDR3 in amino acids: CASSQQVNTEAFF. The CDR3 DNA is TGTGCCAGCAGCCAGCAGGTGAACACTGAAGCTTTCTTT.

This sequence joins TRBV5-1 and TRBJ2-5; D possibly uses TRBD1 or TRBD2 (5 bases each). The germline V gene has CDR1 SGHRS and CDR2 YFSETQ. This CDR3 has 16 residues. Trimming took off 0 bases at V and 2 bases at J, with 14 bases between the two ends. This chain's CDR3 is CASSLALGPQQETQYF. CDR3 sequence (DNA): TGCGCCAGCAGCTTGGCTCTGGGACCCCAGCAAGAGACCCAGTACTTC.

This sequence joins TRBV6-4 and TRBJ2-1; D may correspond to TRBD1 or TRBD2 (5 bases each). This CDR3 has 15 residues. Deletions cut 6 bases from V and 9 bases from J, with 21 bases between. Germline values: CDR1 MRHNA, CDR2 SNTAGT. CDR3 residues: CASRKTATTRGEQFF. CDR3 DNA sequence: TGTGCCAGCAGAAAGACAGCTACAACTCGGGGTGAGCAGTTCTTC.

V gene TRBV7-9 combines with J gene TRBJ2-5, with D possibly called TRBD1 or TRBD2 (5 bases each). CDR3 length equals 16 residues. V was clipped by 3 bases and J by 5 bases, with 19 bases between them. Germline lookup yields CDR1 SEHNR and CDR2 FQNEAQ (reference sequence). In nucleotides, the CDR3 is TGTGCCAGCAGCTTGTGGGAACCGGGACGTGGGGAGACCCAGTACTTC. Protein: CASSLWEPGRGETQYF.

This chain's CDR3 is CASTGGTEKLFF. The CDR3 coding sequence is TGTGCCAGCACAGGGGGCACTGAAAAACTGTTTTTT. The J gene is TRBJ1-4, the V gene TRBV28; 8 nucleotides match TRBD1. The V segment lost 7 bases and the J segment 7 bases; nucleotides outside the gene matches: 2. The CDR3 length is 12 residues. The V gene's germline CDR1 is MDHEN and CDR2 SYDVKM.

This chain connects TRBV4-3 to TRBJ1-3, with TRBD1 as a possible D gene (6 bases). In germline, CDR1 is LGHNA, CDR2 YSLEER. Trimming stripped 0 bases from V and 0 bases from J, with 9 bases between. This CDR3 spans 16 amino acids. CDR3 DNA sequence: TGCGCCAGCAGCCAAGATCGGGGGGCCTCTGGAAACACCATATATTTT. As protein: CASSQDRGASGNTIYF.

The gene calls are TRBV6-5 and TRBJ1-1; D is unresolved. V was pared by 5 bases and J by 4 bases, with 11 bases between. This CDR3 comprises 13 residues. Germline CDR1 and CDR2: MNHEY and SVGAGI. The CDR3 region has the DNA TGTGCCAGCAGTAGAGTAGGGAGCACTGAAGCTTTCTTT. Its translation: CASSRVGSTEAFF.

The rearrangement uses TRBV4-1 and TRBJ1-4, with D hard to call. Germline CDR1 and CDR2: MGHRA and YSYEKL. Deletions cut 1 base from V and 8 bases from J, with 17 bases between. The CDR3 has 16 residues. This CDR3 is CASSQAPDTRAEKLFF. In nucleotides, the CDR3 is TGCGCCAGCAGCCAAGCCCCAGACACCCGGGCCGAAAAACTGTTTTTT.

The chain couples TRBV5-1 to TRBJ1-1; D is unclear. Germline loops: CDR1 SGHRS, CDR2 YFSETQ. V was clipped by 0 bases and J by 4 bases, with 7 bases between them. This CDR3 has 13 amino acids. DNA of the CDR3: TGCGCCAGCAGCTTGGAGTCAGCCACTGAAGCTTTCTTT. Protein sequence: CASSLESATEAFF.

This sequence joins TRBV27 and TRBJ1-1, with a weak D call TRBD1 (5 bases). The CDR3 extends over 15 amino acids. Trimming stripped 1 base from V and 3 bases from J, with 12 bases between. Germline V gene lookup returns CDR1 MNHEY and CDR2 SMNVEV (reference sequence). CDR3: CASSLFQGGHTEAFF. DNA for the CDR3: TGTGCCAGCAGTTTATTTCAGGGAGGCCACACTGAAGCTTTCTTT.

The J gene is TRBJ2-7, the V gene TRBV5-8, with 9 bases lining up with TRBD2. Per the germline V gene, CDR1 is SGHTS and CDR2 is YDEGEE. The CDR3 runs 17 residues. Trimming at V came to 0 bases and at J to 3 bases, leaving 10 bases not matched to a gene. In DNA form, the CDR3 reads TGTGCCAGCAGCTTGGATCTTAGCGGGGGACACGGCTACGAGCAGTACTTC. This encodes CASSLDLSGGHGYEQYF.

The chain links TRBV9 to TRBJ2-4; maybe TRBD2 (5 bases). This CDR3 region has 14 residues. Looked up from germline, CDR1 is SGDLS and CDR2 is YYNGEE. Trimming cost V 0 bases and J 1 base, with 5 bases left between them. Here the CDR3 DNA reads TGTGCCAGCAGCGTAGGCGGGGCCAAAAACATTCAGTACTTC. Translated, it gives CASSVGGAKNIQYF.

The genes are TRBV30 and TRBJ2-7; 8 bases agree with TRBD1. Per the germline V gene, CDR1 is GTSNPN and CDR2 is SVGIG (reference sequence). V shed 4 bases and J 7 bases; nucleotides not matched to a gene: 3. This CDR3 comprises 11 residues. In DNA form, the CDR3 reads TGTGCCTGGATGACAGGGGTAGAGCAGTACTTC. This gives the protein CAWMTGVEQYF.

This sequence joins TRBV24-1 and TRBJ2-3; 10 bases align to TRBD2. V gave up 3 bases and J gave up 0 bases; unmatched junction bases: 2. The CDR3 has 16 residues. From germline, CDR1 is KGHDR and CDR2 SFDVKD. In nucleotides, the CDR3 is TGTGCCACCAGTGATCCGACTAGCGGGAGCACAGATACGCAGTATTTT. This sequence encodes CATSDPTSGSTDTQYF.

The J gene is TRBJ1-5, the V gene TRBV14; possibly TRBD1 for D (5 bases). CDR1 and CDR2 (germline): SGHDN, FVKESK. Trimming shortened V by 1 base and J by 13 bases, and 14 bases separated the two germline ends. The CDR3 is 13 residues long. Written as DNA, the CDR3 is TGTGCCAGCAGCCAAGTATTAGGGGCCCTTCAGCATTTT. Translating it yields CASSQVLGALQHF.

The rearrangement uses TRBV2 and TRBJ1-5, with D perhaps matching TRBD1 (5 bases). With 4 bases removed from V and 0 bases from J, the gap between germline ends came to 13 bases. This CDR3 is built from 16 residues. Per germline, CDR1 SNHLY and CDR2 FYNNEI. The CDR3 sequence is CASSVGGVNSNQPQHF. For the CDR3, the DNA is TGTGCCAGCAGTGTTGGGGGAGTTAATAGCAATCAGCCCCAGCATTTT.